Many counts were recorded for the clone carrying this TCR beta chain. Its cognate antigen is unknown. It was from unfractionated whole blood that total RNA was extracted. This sample was taken from a study of human T cells and chemical hapten exposure. Trimming removed 0 bases from V and 8 bases from J, with 13 bases in between. The CDR3 contains 13 residues. The germline CDR1 and CDR2 sequences are SQVTM and ANQGSEA. Points from the study as a whole: The number of TCRs above 1 in 1000 frequency did not change after DPC sensitization.

Individual cDNA molecules (in the library) carried attached unique molecular identifiers. As originally analysed: Sample-level TCR yields exhibited a median of around 93,000, with a range of roughly 20,000 to 700,000. TCRdb reprocessed the reads via MiXCR and lists one record per CDR3 protein. The V and J calls reflect TCRdb's pipeline rather than the authors' work. The sample shows roughly 120,000 distinct CDR3 sequences, roughly 8.5% of them seen only once. Material for sequencing was whole blood. The chain employs TRBV29-1 and TRBJ1-2; D is possibly TRBD1 (5 bases). This sequence was found in a human donor in good health. Some clones in this sample may be carry-over from other donors' samples. This chain's CDR3 is CSVEDVGGKGYTF. Written as DNA, the CDR3 is TGCAGCGTTGAAGATGTTGGGGGGAAGGGCTACACCTTC.